This T cell receptor (beta chain) was sequenced for a study of cytomegalovirus exposure and HLA in healthy donors. Study background: Early released data had roughly 81 million unique TCRs, all coming from HLA-typed donors.

Between the trimmed V and J ends, which lost 0 bases and 8 bases, there was a span of 15 bases. The germline CDR1 and CDR2 sequences are SGHTS and YDEGEE. The CDR3 is 15 residues long. Broader study findings: While the bulk of TCR sequences proved rare, some public TCRs turned up in many donors.

A note on this clone: Its antigen is unknown.

In the PCR, 60 Vbeta and 13 Jbeta primers were used. Authors' data handling: Later work found approximately 80 million unique TCR beta chains, with roughly 11 million shared. Using immunoSEQ multiplex PCR, the repertoire was profiled, and TCRdb retains in-frame clones only, with some absent. That table is the source of V, J and clone size, and D and trimming were worked out from the DNA. Found here are around 110,000 clones, roughly three fifths of them singletons; the top ten hold roughly 10%. The rearrangement joins TRBV5-8 to TRBJ2-1; perhaps TRBD2 as D (6 bases). The specimen sequenced was PBMCs. This clonotype originated in a woman aged 35 to 49 in good health and CMV-seropositive. In DNA, the CDR3 is TGTGCCAGCAGCTTGGACGTGGGATGGGGGGATGAGCAGTTCTTC. This translates into CASSLDVGWGDEQFF.